The clone carrying this T cell receptor (beta chain) was observed a handful of times. Antigen specificity is unknown. This may arise from a read error, as a much more abundant clone is one base away. The sample carries other DNA sequences with the same CDR3. This sample is part of a study of metastatic and nonmetastatic thyroid tumors. Study at large: Repertoires of blood and of tissue (tumor or nodule) from malignant and benign thyroid patients were compared.

Ahead of thyroid surgery, no patient had received treatment of any kind. Methods used by the authors: Building a distant-metastasis classifier for papillary thyroid cancer drew on CDR3 differences across clinicopathological groups. TCRdb reprocessed the PCR reads using MiXCR. In this record, the V and J calls reflect TCRdb's handling and not the investigators' own analysis. The sample carries tens of thousands of clones, 12% recorded once. V lost 1 base and J lost 0, with 5 bases in between. The CDR3 runs 14 residues. CDR1 and CDR2 (germline): SEHNR, FQNEAQ (reference sequence). Study-level points and caveats: Reportedly, malignant thyroid tumors had significantly higher TCR beta diversity than benign nodules, in blood and tumor.

The source of this sequence is a female donor with papillary thyroid cancer or a benign thyroid nodule (not recorded which). Some clones in this sample may be carry-over from other donors' samples. Sequenced sample: tumor tissue. The chain joins TRBV7-9 to TRBJ2-3; D is ambiguous. CDR3 region: CASSLGISTDTQYF. The CDR3 DNA is TGTGCCAGCAGCTTAGGTATTAGCACAGATACGCAGTATTTT.